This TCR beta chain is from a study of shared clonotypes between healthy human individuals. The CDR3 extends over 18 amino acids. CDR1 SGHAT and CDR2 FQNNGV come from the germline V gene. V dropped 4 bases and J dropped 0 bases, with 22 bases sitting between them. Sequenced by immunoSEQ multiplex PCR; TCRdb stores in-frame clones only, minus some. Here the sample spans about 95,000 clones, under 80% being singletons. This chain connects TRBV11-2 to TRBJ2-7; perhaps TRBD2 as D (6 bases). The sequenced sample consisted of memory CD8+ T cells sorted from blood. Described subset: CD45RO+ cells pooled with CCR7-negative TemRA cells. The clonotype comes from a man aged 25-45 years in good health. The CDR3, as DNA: TGTGCCAGCAGCTGGGGACGGGTCCGGGACTGGAGCTCCTACGAGCAGTACTTC. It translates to CASSWGRVRDWSSYEQYF.